These 6 T cell receptor beta chains came from one sample sequenced in a study of blood T cells in healthy people across ages. For the second PCR, which ran for 7 to 11 cycles, a sample-barcoded 5' primer and a J-beta primer mix were used. TCRdb recomputed calls from the 5' RACE reads with MiXCR, one row per CDR3 protein. The sample carries about 830,000 distinct CDR3 sequences, around 68% recorded once. The sequencing sample was made of blood. All receptors derive from a man aged 25-40 years in good health.

The chain joins TRBV19 to TRBJ2-7; maybe TRBD2 (6 bases). This CDR3 has 16 residues. V dropped 1 base and J dropped 5 bases, with 18 bases sitting between them. The germline CDR1 and CDR2 sequences are LNHDA and SQIVND (reference sequence). The CDR3 loop reads CASSIGLQGGLDEQYF. The DNA for the CDR3 is TGTGCCAGTAGTATAGGTCTTCAGGGAGGATTGGACGAGCAGTACTTC.

This clonotype has just a few counts. This chain connects TRBV6-6 to TRBJ2-7; D may be TRBD2 (5 bases). V was shortened by 7 bases and J by 0 bases, with 13 bases between the two germline ends. This CDR3 spans 14 amino acids. Germline loops: CDR1 MNHNY, CDR2 SVGAGI (reference sequence). CDR3 region: CASTNGGSSYEQYF. CDR3 in DNA: TGTGCCAGCACCAACGGAGGTAGCTCCTACGAGCAGTACTTC.

This clonotype was seen just once. The chain has TRBV7-2 and TRBJ2-7; a weak D match, TRBD1 (5 bases). The CDR3 contains 16 residues. The V and J ends lost 6 bases and 0 bases respectively, with 18 bases between them. In germline, CDR1 is SGHTA, CDR2 FQGNSA. CDR3 protein: CASSQGVAWSSYEQYF. CDR3 bases: TGTGCCAGCAGTCAAGGGGTAGCCTGGAGCTCCTACGAGCAGTACTTC.

This chain connects TRBV7-3 to TRBJ2-3; D call uncertain. This CDR3 is built from 15 residues. Germline V gene lookup returns CDR1 SGHTA and CDR2 FQGTGA. Deletions cut 5 bases from V and 2 bases from J, with 14 bases between. CDR3 DNA: TGTGCCAGCAGCCCTATTGGCGGTCCCACAGATACGCAGTATTTT. Translation: CASSPIGGPTDTQYF.

J is TRBJ2-5 and V is TRBV11-2, with a tentative D call TRBD2 (5 bases). The CDR3 extends over 15 amino acids. V lost 1 base and J 5 bases, leaving 14 bases between the germline ends. Germline V gene data show CDR1 as SGHAT and CDR2 as FQNNGV. The CDR3 is CASSLVRLPRETQYF. The CDR3 DNA is TGTGCCAGCAGCTTAGTCAGACTACCGCGGGAGACCCAGTACTTC.

The rearrangement uses TRBV20-1 and TRBJ2-7; D gene ambiguous. The end of the DNA fits TRBJ2-5 better, so the J call may be wrong. CDR1 is DFQATT and CDR2 is SNEGSKA in the germline V gene (reference sequence). This CDR3 is built from 10 residues. CDR3 bases: TGCAGTGCCATAGAGGAGACCCAGTACTTC. Residues: CSAIEETQYF.